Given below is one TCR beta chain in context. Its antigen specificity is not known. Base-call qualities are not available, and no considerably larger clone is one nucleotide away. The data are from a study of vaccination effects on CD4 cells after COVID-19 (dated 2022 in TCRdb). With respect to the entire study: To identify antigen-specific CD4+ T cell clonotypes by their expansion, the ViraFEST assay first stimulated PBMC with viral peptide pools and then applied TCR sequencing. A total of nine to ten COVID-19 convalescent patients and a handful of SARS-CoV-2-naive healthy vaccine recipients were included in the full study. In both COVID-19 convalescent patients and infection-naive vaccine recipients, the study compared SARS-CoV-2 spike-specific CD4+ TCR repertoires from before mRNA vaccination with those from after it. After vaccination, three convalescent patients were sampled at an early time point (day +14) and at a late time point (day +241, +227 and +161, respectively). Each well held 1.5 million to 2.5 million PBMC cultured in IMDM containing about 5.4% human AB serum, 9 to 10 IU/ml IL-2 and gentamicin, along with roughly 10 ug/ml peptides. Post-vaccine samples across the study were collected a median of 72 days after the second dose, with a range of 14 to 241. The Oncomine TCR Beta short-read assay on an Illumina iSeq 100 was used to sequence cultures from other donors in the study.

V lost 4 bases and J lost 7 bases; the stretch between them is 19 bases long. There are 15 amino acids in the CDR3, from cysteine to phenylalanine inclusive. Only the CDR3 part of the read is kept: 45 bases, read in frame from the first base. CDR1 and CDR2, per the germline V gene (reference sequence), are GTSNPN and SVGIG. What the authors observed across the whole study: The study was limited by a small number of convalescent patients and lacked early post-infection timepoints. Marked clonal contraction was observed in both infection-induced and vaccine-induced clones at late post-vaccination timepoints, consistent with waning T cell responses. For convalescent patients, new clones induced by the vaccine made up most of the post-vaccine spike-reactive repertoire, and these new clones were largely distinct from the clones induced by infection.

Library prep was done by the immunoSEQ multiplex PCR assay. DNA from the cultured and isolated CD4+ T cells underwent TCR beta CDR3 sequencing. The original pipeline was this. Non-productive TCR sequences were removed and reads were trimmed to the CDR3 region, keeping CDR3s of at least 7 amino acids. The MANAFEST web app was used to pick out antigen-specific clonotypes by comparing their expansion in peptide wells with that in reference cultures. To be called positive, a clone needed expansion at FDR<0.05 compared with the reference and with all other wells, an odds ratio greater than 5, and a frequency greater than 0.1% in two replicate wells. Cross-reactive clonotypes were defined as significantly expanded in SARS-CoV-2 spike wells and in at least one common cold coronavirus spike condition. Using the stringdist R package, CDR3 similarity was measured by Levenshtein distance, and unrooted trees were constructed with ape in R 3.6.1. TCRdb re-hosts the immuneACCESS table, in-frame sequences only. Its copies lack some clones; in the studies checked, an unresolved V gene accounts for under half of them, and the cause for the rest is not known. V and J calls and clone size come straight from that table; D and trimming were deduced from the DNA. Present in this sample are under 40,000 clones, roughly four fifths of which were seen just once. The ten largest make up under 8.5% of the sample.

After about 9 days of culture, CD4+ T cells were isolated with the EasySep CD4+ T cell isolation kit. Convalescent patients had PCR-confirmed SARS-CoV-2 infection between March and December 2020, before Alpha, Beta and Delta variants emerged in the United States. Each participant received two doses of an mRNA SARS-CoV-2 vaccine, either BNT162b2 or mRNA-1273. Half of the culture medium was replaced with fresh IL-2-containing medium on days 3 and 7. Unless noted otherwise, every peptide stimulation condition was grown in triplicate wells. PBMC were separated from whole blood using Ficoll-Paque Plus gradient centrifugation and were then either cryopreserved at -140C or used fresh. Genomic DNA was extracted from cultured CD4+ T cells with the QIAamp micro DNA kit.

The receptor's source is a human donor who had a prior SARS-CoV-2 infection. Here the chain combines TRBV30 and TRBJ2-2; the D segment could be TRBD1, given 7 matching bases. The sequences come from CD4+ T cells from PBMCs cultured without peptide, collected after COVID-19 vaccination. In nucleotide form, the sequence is TGTGCCTGGAATACACCGAATCAGGGGGGCGGGGAGCTGTTTTTT. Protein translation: CAWNTPNQGGGELFF.